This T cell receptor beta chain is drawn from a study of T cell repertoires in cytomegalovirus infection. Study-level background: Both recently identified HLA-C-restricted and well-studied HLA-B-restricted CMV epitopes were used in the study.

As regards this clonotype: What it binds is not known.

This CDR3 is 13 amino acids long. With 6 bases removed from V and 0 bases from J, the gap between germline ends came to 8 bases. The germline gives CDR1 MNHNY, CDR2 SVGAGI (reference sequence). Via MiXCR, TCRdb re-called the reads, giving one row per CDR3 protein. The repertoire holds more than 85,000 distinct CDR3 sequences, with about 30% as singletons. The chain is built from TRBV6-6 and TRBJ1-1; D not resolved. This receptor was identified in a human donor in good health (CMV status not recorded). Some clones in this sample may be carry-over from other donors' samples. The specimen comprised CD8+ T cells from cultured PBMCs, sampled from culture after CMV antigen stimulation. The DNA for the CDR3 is TGTGCCAGCAGACCCGACCTGAACACTGAAGCTTTCTTT. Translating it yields CASRPDLNTEAFF.